Following are 16 T cell receptor beta chains from one sample sequenced in a study of PD-L1 blockade in urothelial cancer. Measured with immunoSEQ multiplex PCR; TCRdb has only the in-frame clones, and not every one. The sample consists of 60,000 or so clones, almost 85% of them appearing once. Sequenced material: PBMCs, taken around atezolizumab (anti-PD-L1) treatment. The receptors here all came from a man in his 70s with urothelial cancer.

The chain is built from TRBV11-1 and TRBJ2-1, with 8 nucleotides matching TRBD2. The CDR3 has 16 amino acids. Germline V lookup: CDR1 SGHAT, CDR2 FQDESV (reference sequence). V shed 5 bases, J shed 7 bases, and the junction held 13 bases outside the gene matches. CDR3 bases: TGTGCCAGCAGCCTAGACCTGGGACTAGGAACGAATGAGCAGTTCTTC. Amino acid sequence: CASSLDLGLGTNEQFF.

The chain recombines TRBV27 with TRBJ2-7; D may be TRBD2 (5 bases). Germline assignment: CDR1 MNHEY and CDR2 SMNVEV (reference sequence). This CDR3 contains 15 residues. The ends were cut back, 2 bases at V and 5 bases at J, with 16 bases in the middle. The CDR3 DNA is TGTGCCAGCAGTTTACCCCCCTCGACCGGGGACGAGCAGTACTTC. Translation gives CASSLPPSTGDEQYF.

This clone occurred a few times. The chain joins TRBV6-6 to TRBJ1-5, with D hard to call. This CDR3 spans 14 amino acids. The V and J ends lost 4 bases and 4 bases respectively, with 11 bases between them. Germline V gene data show CDR1 as MNHNY and CDR2 as SVGAGI (reference sequence). CDR3 sequence (DNA): TGTGCCAGCAGTTTGGTGACTTTAAATCAGCCCCAGCATTTT. Protein product: CASSLVTLNQPQHF.

The DNA for the CDR3 is TGTGCCAGCTCACCGGCCGCGGAGGGCTACACCTTC. Amino acid sequence: CASSPAAEGYTF. The chain employs TRBV18 and TRBJ1-2; no clear D gene. Germline V gene sequence: CDR1 KGHSH, CDR2 LQKENI. V was clipped by 3 bases and J by 8 bases, with 10 bases between them. The CDR3 length is 12 residues.

V usage is TRBV4-1 and J usage is TRBJ2-3; possibly TRBD2 for D (6 bases). The CDR3 is 15 amino acids. V lost 3 bases to trimming and J lost 5 bases, with 15 bases between them. The V gene's germline CDR1 is MGHRA and CDR2 YSYEKL. CDR3 region: CASSQNGGVGDTQYF. Here the CDR3 DNA reads TGCGCCAGCAGCCAGAACGGAGGGGTAGGAGATACGCAGTATTTT.

The rearrangement links TRBV4-1 to TRBJ1-2; 10 nucleotides match TRBD1. Germline trimming cut 1 base from V and 4 bases from J; bases unmatched to any gene: 6. CDR1 is MGHRA and CDR2 is YSYEKL in the germline V gene. There are 16 residues in the CDR3. CDR3 sequence reads: CASSQASTGGGYGYTF. As DNA, the CDR3 is TGCGCCAGCAGCCAAGCTTCGACAGGGGGCGGCTATGGCTACACCTTC.

The rearrangement joins TRBV19 to TRBJ1-5, with D hard to call. Germline values: CDR1 LNHDA, CDR2 SQIVND (reference sequence). Trimming left V 6 bases short and J 4 bases short, with 13 bases between. The CDR3 is 14 amino acids. The CDR3 DNA follows: TGTGCCAGTAGCCCAACAGACCGAAATCAGCCCCAGCATTTT. Protein product: CASSPTDRNQPQHF.

The J gene is TRBJ2-3, the V gene TRBV5-1, with D possibly being TRBD1 (6 bases). With 5 bases removed from V and 0 bases from J, the gap between germline ends came to 13 bases. CDR3 length equals 15 residues. Germline CDR1 and CDR2: SGHRS and YFSETQ. In DNA form, the CDR3 reads TGCGCCAGCAGTTTCGGACAGATTAGCACAGATACGCAGTATTTT. It specifies CASSFGQISTDTQYF.

This sequence joins TRBV29-1 and TRBJ1-2; D remains unclear. Per the germline V gene, CDR1 is SQVTM and CDR2 is ANQGSEA. The CDR3 is 13 amino acids. The germline V and J ends were trimmed by 6 bases and 10 bases, with 21 bases remaining between them. The CDR3 sequence: CSVAKKQNRDYTF. The CDR3 DNA is TGCAGCGTCGCGAAAAAACAAAACCGGGACTACACCTTC.

Remarks on this clone: Other DNA sequences in the same sample also yield this CDR3. The chain recombines TRBV29-1 with TRBJ1-1; unclear D gene. Germline CDR1 SQVTM, CDR2 ANQGSEA. Between the trimmed V and J ends, which lost 4 bases and 3 bases, there was a span of 6 bases. This CDR3 has 11 residues. CDR3 protein: CSVVSDTEAFF. Written as DNA, the CDR3 is TGCAGCGTTGTTAGTGACACTGAAGCTTTCTTT.

The chain is built from TRBV28 and TRBJ2-7; D unclear. The germline V gene has CDR1 MDHEN and CDR2 SYDVKM. Trimming took 8 bases from V and 2 from J, leaving 13 bases between them. CDR3 length: 13 amino acids. CDR3 amino acids: CASGRRGPYEQYF. The CDR3 DNA sequence: TGTGCCAGCGGGCGTCGTGGTCCCTACGAGCAGTACTTC.

The chain uses TRBV18 and TRBJ2-5, with TRBD1 identical over 7 bases. This CDR3 has 14 amino acids. Germline CDR1 is KGHSH and CDR2 is LQKENI. V was clipped by 3 bases and J by 2 bases; unmatched bases: 3. CDR3 amino acids: CASSPTGQQETQYF. The CDR3 DNA reads TGTGCCAGCTCACCTACGGGACAGCAAGAGACCCAGTACTTC.

This clone was picked up a small number of times. The J gene is TRBJ2-2, the V gene TRBV7-6, with 8 bases that match TRBD2. J gave up 6 bases and V 3 bases, and 6 bases lay outside the gene matches. The germline gives CDR1 SGHVS, CDR2 FNYEAQ. The CDR3 length is 15 residues. The CDR3 nucleotides are TGTGCCAGCAGCTTCCTTAGCGGGATAGCCGGGGAGCTGTTTTTT. It is translated as CASSFLSGIAGELFF.

In its sample, this clone was seen a few times. The chain recombines TRBV10-3 with TRBJ2-5, with a tentative D call TRBD1 (6 bases). V was clipped by 8 bases and J by 2 bases, with 12 bases between them. The CDR3 runs to 13 residues. Germline V lookup: CDR1 ENHRY, CDR2 SYGVKD. CDR3 residues: CAIARDKQETQYF. The CDR3 DNA reads TGTGCCATCGCTCGGGACAAGCAAGAGACCCAGTACTTC.

This clone has a handful of counts. This sequence joins TRBV4-1 and TRBJ2-5; D perhaps matches TRBD1 (6 bases). Germline CDR1 and CDR2: MGHRA and YSYEKL. V was shortened by 6 bases and J by 2 bases, with 13 bases between the two germline ends. The CDR3 spans 14 residues. CDR3 coding DNA: TGCGCCAGCAGACAAACAGGGTTGCAAGAGACCCAGTACTTC. It yields the protein CASRQTGLQETQYF.

As DNA, the CDR3 is TGTGCCAGTAGTCCCCGCCGGGGTAGCGGGAGAACAGATACGCAGTATTTT. Translated: CASSPRRGSGRTDTQYF. This rearrangement joins TRBV19 to TRBJ2-3; 9 bases match TRBD2. Per the germline V gene, CDR1 is LNHDA and CDR2 is SQIVND (reference sequence). V gave up 5 bases and J gave up 3 bases; unmatched junction bases: 12. The CDR3 extends over 17 amino acids.